These T cell receptor beta chains were read from a single sample in a study of identical twins. TCRdb itself ran the 5' RACE reads through MiXCR, one entry per CDR3 protein. The sample shows 200,000 to 300,000 distinct CDR3 sequences, 10% of them seen only once. Input material: memory T cells sorted from blood. Receptors originate from a man aged 50 or older in good health. Each CDR3 is given without its conserved first and last residue. Each record gives: V gene, D gene, J gene, CDR3 protein. D genes are given only for firm matches.

TRBV6-2/TRBV6-3	NA	TRBJ1-1	ASSLPGRRTGNTEAF
TRBV3-1	TRBD1	TRBJ2-4	ASSQERTGKGENIQY
TRBV5-1	TRBD1	TRBJ2-2	ASSKGTGKGTGELF
TRBV10-3	TRBD2	TRBJ2-7	AISENSGSREQY
TRBV5-1	NA	TRBJ1-1	ASSWQGNTEAF
TRBV20-1	TRBD2	TRBJ2-7	SARDHGLAGGRQY
TRBV15	NA	TRBJ1-1	ATSGHRDTEAF
TRBV5-1	TRBD1	TRBJ2-1	ASSSGTGGEQF
TRBV5-6	NA	TRBJ2-5	ASSLKGAETQY
TRBV20-1	NA	TRBJ2-5	SASLRGGRETQY
TRBV7-2	NA	TRBJ2-3	ASSETSSDTQY
TRBV15	TRBD1	TRBJ2-7	ATSNGRQGSYEQY
TRBV4-1	NA	TRBJ1-2	ASSQEAAGSYGYT
TRBV4-1	TRBD1	TRBJ2-7	ASSQDPGQYYEQY
TRBV3-1	NA	TRBJ1-1	ASSRSGDLNTEAF
TRBV7-2	NA	TRBJ2-7	ASSYVGEQY
TRBV20-1	NA	TRBJ2-3	SAEDSGTDTQY
TRBV11-2	NA	TRBJ1-3	ASSIPRGPTIY
TRBV7-2	TRBD1	TRBJ1-2	ASSTRDSSYGYT
TRBV20-1	TRBD2	TRBJ2-7	SARGGAYEQY
TRBV11-1	TRBD2	TRBJ2-5	ASSTGTSGIGETQY
TRBV4-3	NA	TRBJ2-1	ASSQATEQF
TRBV3-1	NA	TRBJ2-3	ASSAMGRHTDTQY
TRBV25-1	NA	TRBJ1-6	ASSVGRLNSPLH
TRBV3-1	NA	TRBJ2-7	ASSQELSSRPGEQY